This is a list of T cell receptor beta chains from one sample in a study of identical twins. TCRdb reprocessed the 5' RACE reads via MiXCR and lists one record per CDR3 protein. In the table there are around 1.7 million distinct CDR3 sequences, under 35% of which are singletons. Sequencing was carried out using cord blood. The receptor source for this set is a newborn girl in good health. CDR3s include the opening cysteine and the closing phenylalanine or tryptophan. D genes are given only for firm matches. For some rows the clone size is stated as once, few or many, or as a class when expanded; others skip it.

TRBV27	15	many	.	TRBJ2-1	CASSTLRETYNEQFF	TGTGCCAGCAGTACCCTCAGGGAAACCTACAATGAGCAGTTCTTC
TRBV12-3/TRBV12-4	16	once	.	TRBJ2-3	CASRSRLGGLTDTQYF	TGTGCCAGCAGATCAAGACTAGGGGGACTCACAGATACGCAGTATTTT
TRBV5-1	15	few	.	TRBJ1-2	CASSSTGSSNYGYTF	TGCGCCAGCAGCTCAACGGGAAGCTCTAACTATGGCTACACCTTC
TRBV12-3/TRBV12-4	14	.	TRBD1	TRBJ2-6	CASQGQAGANVLTF	TGTGCCAGCCAGGGACAGGCTGGGGCCAACGTCCTGACTTTC
TRBV6-1	13	few	TRBD1	TRBJ2-7	CASQTGVSYEQYF	TGTGCCAGCCAGACAGGGGTCTCCTACGAGCAGTACTTC
TRBV5-1	13	many	.	TRBJ2-5	CASSLATQETQYF	TGTGCCAGCAGCTTAGCGACCCAAGAGACCCAGTACTTC
TRBV20-1	16	.	TRBD2	TRBJ2-1	CSARAVAGLGDNEQFF	TGCAGTGCTAGAGCGGTAGCGGGGTTAGGGGACAATGAGCAGTTCTTC
TRBV3-1	14	.	.	TRBJ2-7	CASSPPGTPYEQYF	TGTGCCAGCAGCCCGCCCGGGACCCCCTACGAGCAGTACTTC
TRBV7-9	15	.	.	TRBJ2-1	CASSLFRGDKNEQFF	TGTGCCAGCAGCTTATTCAGGGGGGATAAGAATGAGCAGTTCTTC
TRBV20-1	15	few	.	TRBJ2-4	CSALDRELAKNIQYF	TGCAGTGCCTTGGATAGAGAACTAGCCAAAAACATTCAGTACTTC
TRBV4-2	16	.	TRBD2	TRBJ2-5	CASSQRTSGSQETQYF	TGTGCCAGCAGCCAGAGGACTAGCGGGTCCCAAGAGACCCAGTACTTC
TRBV20-1	14	.	.	TRBJ1-5	CSAKGGNSNQPQHF	TGCAGTGCCAAGGGGGGAAATAGCAATCAGCCCCAGCATTTT
TRBV27	14	few	TRBD1	TRBJ2-7	CASSSEGAGYEQYF	TGTGCCAGCAGTTCAGAGGGGGCAGGGTACGAGCAGTACTTC
TRBV5-1	13	many	.	TRBJ2-5	CASSSTREETQYF	TGCGCCAGCAGCTCTACACGAGAAGAGACCCAGTACTTC
TRBV10-3	16	.	TRBD2	TRBJ2-5	CAISESIGGAVDEQYF	TGTGCCATCAGTGAGTCTATCGGGGGGGCCGTAGATGAGCAGTACTTC
TRBV7-9	17	.	.	TRBJ1-6	CASSLALRSSYNSPLHF	TGTGCCAGCAGCTTAGCGCTCCGGAGCTCCTATAATTCACCCCTCCACTTT
TRBV27	13	.	TRBD2	TRBJ2-5	CASSRKRGETQYF	TGTGCCAGCAGTAGGAAGCGGGGAGAGACCCAGTACTTC
TRBV27	15	few	.	TRBJ1-1	CASSPLGSVYTEAFF	TGTGCCAGCAGTCCCCTTGGCAGCGTATACACTGAAGCTTTCTTT
TRBV2	12	few	.	TRBJ2-1	CASSEEAREQFF	TGTGCCAGCAGTGAGGAGGCACGTGAGCAGTTCTTC
TRBV27	15	.	TRBD1	TRBJ2-2	CASSPQGDRSGELFF	TGTGCCAGCAGTCCGCAGGGGGATAGGTCCGGGGAGCTGTTTTTT
TRBV3-1	14	.	.	TRBJ1-2	CAGSQDGSYYGYTF	TGTGCCGGCAGCCAAGACGGCAGCTACTATGGCTACACCTTC
TRBV12-3/TRBV12-4	15	.	.	TRBJ2-3	CASSRAGFIADTQYF	TGTGCCAGCAGTAGGGCAGGGTTCATCGCAGATACGCAGTATTTT
TRBV7-2	16	.	TRBD2	TRBJ2-3	CASSSLRLAETDTQYF	TGTGCCAGCAGCTCACTAAGACTAGCGGAGACAGATACGCAGTATTTT
TRBV20-1	18	.	TRBD2	TRBJ2-3	CSARATLAAITSTDTQYF	TGCAGTGCTAGAGCGACACTAGCGGCAATTACTAGCACAGATACGCAGTATTTT
TRBV15	13	few	.	TRBJ2-7	CATSNGVGYEQYF	TGTGCCACCAGCAACGGGGTTGGATACGAGCAGTACTTC
TRBV6-5	12	.	.	TRBJ2-3	CASRGGGDTQYF	TGTGCCAGCAGGGGTGGCGGAGATACGCAGTATTTT
TRBV3-1	14	few	TRBD1	TRBJ2-1	CASSQEADRDEQFF	TGTGCCAGCAGCCAAGAAGCCGACAGGGACGAGCAGTTCTTC
TRBV11-2	14	few	TRBD2	TRBJ2-7	CASRDQREIYEQYF	TGTGCCAGCAGAGACCAGCGGGAGATATACGAGCAGTACTTC
TRBV4-2	15	few	.	TRBJ1-1	CASSQVSMAEAEAFF	TGTGCCAGCAGCCAAGTCTCTATGGCAGAGGCGGAAGCTTTCTTT
TRBV27	15	.	.	TRBJ2-7	CASSLYRGRGYEQYF	TGTGCCAGCAGTTTATACCGGGGGCGCGGGTACGAGCAGTACTTC
TRBV11-2	15	.	.	TRBJ2-7	CASSLAIVPGYEQYF	TGTGCCAGCAGCTTAGCAATAGTACCCGGCTACGAGCAGTACTTC
TRBV7-2	15	.	.	TRBJ1-5	CASSFKGGSNQPQHF	TGTGCCAGCAGCTTCAAAGGGGGGAGCAATCAGCCCCAGCATTTT
TRBV20-1	13	.	.	TRBJ1-1	CSARMGQITEAFF	TGCAGTGCTAGGATGGGTCAGATCACTGAAGCTTTCTTT
TRBV20-1	12	.	.	TRBJ2-5	CSARKRQETQYF	TGCAGTGCCCGAAAGAGGCAAGAGACCCAGTACTTC
TRBV5-1	17	.	TRBD2	TRBJ2-5	CASSLRPGTSIFVEQYF	TGCGCCAGCAGCTTAAGACCCGGGACTAGTATTTTCGTGGAGCAGTACTTC
TRBV18	14	.	.	TRBJ2-7	CASSPKTTSHEQYF	TGTGCCAGCTCACCCAAGACTACGTCCCACGAGCAGTACTTC